Below, one T cell receptor (beta chain) is given with its context. No antigen is known for it. Produced via immunoSEQ multiplex PCR; TCRdb's table is partial and in-frame only. The data contain around 370,000 clones, about 90% of them seen just once; the ten biggest clones take up under 4%. The CDR3 loop spans 15 amino acids. From germline, CDR1 is MNHEY and CDR2 SVGAGI. V lost 0 bases and J lost 1, with 9 bases in between. This sample was included in a study of Ad26.COV2.S vaccination and SARS-CoV-2 variants. Study results and limitations: The TCR breadth and depth analyses may have produced an underestimate of total T cell responses.

The clonotype originates from a human donor who had recovered from COVID-19. The genes are TRBV6-5 and TRBJ1-1, with unresolved D. The sequenced sample was peripheral blood, obtained after recovery from COVID-19. This CDR3 is CASSYSFDQNTEAFF. The CDR3 nucleotides are TGTGCCAGCAGTTACTCTTTCGACCAGAACACTGAAGCTTTCTTT.